This entry lists 30 T cell receptor beta chains sequenced from one sample in a study of T cells in Graves' hyperthyroidism and ophthalmopathy. RNA transcripts provided the source from which TCR beta CDR3 regions were amplified. The primer set for the first-round RT-PCR of the TCR CDR3 was HTBI. MiXCR, run by TCRdb on the multiplex PCR reads, gives a single entry per CDR3 protein. Here the sample spans 350,000 to 400,000 distinct CDR3 sequences, 15% to 20% being singletons. The sample was blood. Receptor source: a young woman with Graves' hyperthyroidism.

Note on this clonotype: A single base separates this from a much larger clone, so it may be a read error. This sequence joins TRBV24-1 and TRBJ1-5, with 8 bases identical to TRBD1. CDR1 is KGHDR, CDR2 SFDVKD, per germline. The CDR3 covers 15 residues. The DNA for the CDR3 is TGTGCCACCAGTGTTGGACAGGGAGGCAATCAGCCCCAGCGTTTT. Translation gives CATSVGQGGNQPQRF.

The chain carries TRBV12-3 or TRBV12-4 and TRBJ1-1, with 10 bases that match TRBD1. V was pared by 4 bases and J by 11 bases, with 4 bases of the junction left unmatched. There are 12 residues in the CDR3. The CDR3 protein is CASSSGTGAAFF. In DNA form, the CDR3 reads TGTGCCAGCAGTTCAGGGACAGGGGCGGCTTTCTTT.

The chain couples TRBV28 to TRBJ2-7; a possible D gene is TRBD2 (6 bases). Germline V gives CDR1 MDHEN, CDR2 SYDVKM. This CDR3 spans 14 amino acids. Trimming took off 11 bases at V and 2 bases at J, with 19 bases between the two ends. CDR3 amino acids: CACTGTTGAYEQYF. CDR3 sequence (DNA): TGTGCCTGCACAGGCACAACGGGGGCCTACGAGCAGTACTTC.

Worth noting for this clonotype: A much bigger clone sits one base away, suggesting this may be a read error. The rearrangement uses TRBV30 and TRBJ1-1; D not resolved. The CDR3 extends over 14 amino acids. The germline V gene has CDR1 GTSNPN and CDR2 SVGIG (reference sequence). This chain's CDR3 is CAWKSEPVNTEACF. For the CDR3, the DNA is TGTGCCTGGAAAAGTGAGCCTGTGAACACTGAAGCTTGCTTT. Full variable domain (rest looked up from reference TRBV30 and TRBJ1-1): SQTIHQWPATLVQPVGSPLSLECTVEGTSNPNLYWYRQAAGRGLQLLFYSVGIGQISSEVPQNLSASRPQDRQFILSSKKLLLSDSGFYLCAWKSEPVNTEACFGQGTRLTVV.

The chain employs TRBV11-2 and TRBJ2-7, with a tentative D call TRBD1 (5 bases). Trimming took off 1 base at V and 7 bases at J, with 17 bases between the two ends. This CDR3 has 15 residues. Germline lookup yields CDR1 SGHAT and CDR2 FQNNGV. The CDR3 loop is CASSLVVTGRGEQYF. The CDR3 region has the DNA TGTGCCAGCAGCTTAGTAGTTACAGGACGTGGGGAGCAGTACTTC.

The CDR3 sequence is CASRLAENTGELFF. In DNA form, the CDR3 reads TGTGCCAGCAGACTAGCGGAGAACACCGGGGAGCTGTTTTTT. The V and J genes are TRBV6-4 and TRBJ2-2; 8 bases align to TRBD2. CDR1 and CDR2 (germline): MRHNA, SNTAGT. CDR3 length equals 14 residues. V trimming: 6 bases; J trimming: 1 base; junction bases outside the gene matches: 1.

At least ten counts were recorded for this clonotype. This chain connects TRBV7-8 to TRBJ1-5, with D possibly being TRBD1 (5 bases). The CDR3 totals 16 residues. Trimming took 2 bases from V and 4 from J, leaving 15 bases between them. Germline CDR1 reads SGHVS; CDR2 reads FQNEAQ. This chain's CDR3 is CASSLSGSGGNQPQHF. DNA for the CDR3: TGTGCCAGCAGCTTATCGGGGTCCGGGGGGAATCAGCCCCAGCATTTT.

In the case of this clonotype: Being one base from a much bigger clone, this may be a read error. It is likely a read error, because the conserved phenylalanine at the end of the CDR3 is missing. The DNA is omitted, as the CDR3 cannot be located on it reliably, and the CDR3 follows TCRdb's listing. The rearrangement links TRBV6-1 to TRBJ1-2. With termini counted, the CDR3 has 13 amino acids. Germline loops: CDR1 MNHNS, CDR2 SASEGT. The CDR3 loop reads CASSGQPDYGCTV.

The gene calls are TRBV3-1 and TRBJ2-7; weak D call: TRBD2 (6 bases). The V gene's germline CDR1 is LGHDT and CDR2 YNNKEL (reference sequence). V was cut by 0 bases and J by 3 bases, with 9 bases left in between. CDR3 length: 14 amino acids. This CDR3 is CASSQETTSYEQYF. The CDR3, as DNA: TGTGCCAGCAGCCAAGAAACGACTAGCTACGAGCAGTACTTC.

This clonotype was recorded many times. The chain uses TRBV7-8 and TRBJ1-2; D is undetermined. Trimming shortened V by 3 bases and J by 7 bases, and 15 bases separated the two germline ends. CDR3 size: 14 residues. CDR1 is SGHVS and CDR2 is FQNEAQ in the germline V gene. CDR3 residues: CASSFSKAQLGYTF. The DNA for the CDR3 is TGTGCCAGCAGCTTCTCTAAGGCGCAGCTTGGCTACACCTTC.

As to this clonotype: The germline gene is not matched at one end of the junction; a read error may be the cause. This chain links TRBV10-1 with TRBJ2-5; D is possibly TRBD1 (6 bases). Per germline, CDR1 WNHNN and CDR2 SYGVQD (reference sequence). CDR3 length: 14 amino acids. CDR3 bases: TGTGCCATCAGTAGGACAGAGGAAGGAGAGACCCAGTACTTC. This gives the protein CAISRTEEGETQYF.

This clonotype was recorded at least ten times. The chain has TRBV20-1 and TRBJ1-5; D might be TRBD1 (5 bases). Germline V gene data show CDR1 as DFQATT and CDR2 as SNEGSKA (reference sequence). V was trimmed by 0 bases and J by 7 bases, leaving 13 bases between them. The CDR3 spans 14 residues. The DNA for the CDR3 is TGCAGTGCTAGAGATGGGCCAGGGTGGCAGCCCCAGCATTTT. Translating it yields CSARDGPGWQPQHF.

In its sample, this clonotype was seen a few times. V usage is TRBV12-3 or TRBV12-4 and J usage is TRBJ1-1; no clear D gene. CDR3 length equals 14 residues. Trimming pared 5 bases from V and 0 bases from J, leaving 10 bases between. CDR3 nucleotide sequence: TGTGCCAGCAGTACTCACCTATTGAACACTGAAGCTTTCTTT. Translating it yields CASSTHLLNTEAFF.

This clonotype was counted between two and nine times. This sequence joins TRBV6-2 or TRBV6-3 and TRBJ1-5; D remains unclear. The CDR3 contains 13 residues. The ends were cut back, 3 bases at V and 7 bases at J, with 10 bases in the middle. From germline, CDR1 is MNHEY and CDR2 SVGEGT. This CDR3 reads CASSYIQVQPQHF. The CDR3 nucleotides read TGTGCCAGCAGTTATATCCAGGTACAGCCCCAGCATTTT.

This clonotype has at least ten counts. The rearrangement links TRBV20-1 to TRBJ2-7; no reliable D call. The V and J ends lost 3 bases and 3 bases respectively, with 9 bases between them. Germline-derived CDR1 and CDR2 are DFQATT and SNEGSKA (reference sequence). The CDR3 consists of 12 residues. The CDR3 bases are TGCAGTGCTAGGGCGACCCTCTACGAGCAGTACTTC. Its protein is CSARATLYEQYF.

V usage is TRBV2 and J usage is TRBJ1-2; D gene uncertain. The CDR3 loop spans 12 amino acids. Between the trimmed V and J ends, which lost 7 bases and 7 bases, there was a span of 13 bases. The V gene's germline CDR1 is SNHLY and CDR2 FYNNEI. The CDR3 DNA follows: TGTGCCAGCAAAACGATGTGGGGTGGCTACACCTTC. Encoded protein: CASKTMWGGYTF. The variable domain in full, with the rest retrieved from reference TRBV2 and TRBJ1-2, is EPEVTQTPSHQVTQMGQEVILRCVPISNHLYFYWYRQILGQKVEFLVSFYNNEISEKSEIFDDQFSVERPDGSNFTLKIRSTKLEDSAMYFCASKTMWGGYTFGSGTRLTVV.

The sample holds many counts of this clonotype. V gene TRBV28 combines with J gene TRBJ1-1, with D possibly being TRBD1 (5 bases). Deletions cut 6 bases from V and 2 bases from J, with 19 bases between. This CDR3 has 16 residues. Germline assignment: CDR1 MDHEN and CDR2 SYDVKM. The CDR3 here is CASSTSWGPTNTEAFF. CDR3 sequence (DNA): TGTGCCAGCAGCACCTCATGGGGCCCTACAAACACTGAAGCTTTCTTT.

V and J are TRBV5-1 and TRBJ2-5; 7 positions agree with TRBD2. There are 15 residues in the CDR3. Trimming at V came to 6 bases and at J to 5 bases, leaving 13 bases not matched to a gene. Germline loops: CDR1 SGHRS, CDR2 YFSETQ. CDR3 protein: CASIPGRTVRETQYF. The CDR3 DNA reads TGCGCCAGCATCCCCGGGAGGACCGTCAGGGAGACCCAGTACTTC.

Of note for this clonotype: This could be a read error, since a much larger clone is one nucleotide away. The rearrangement uses TRBV7-3 and TRBJ1-1; no definite D call. The CDR3 is 13 residues long. Germline V gene sequence: CDR1 SGHTA, CDR2 FQGTGA. The CDR3 coding sequence is TGTGCCAGCAGCCAACAAGCCTACACTGATGCTTTCTTT. This sequence encodes CASSQQAYTDAFF.

In this sample, this clonotype turned up many times. The chain uses TRBV2 and TRBJ1-5; a possible D gene is TRBD1 (5 bases). This CDR3 region has 16 residues. From germline, CDR1 is SNHLY and CDR2 FYNNEI. V was shortened by 3 bases and J by 6 bases, with 18 bases between the two germline ends. Here the CDR3 DNA reads TGTGCCAGCAGTGACGGCAGGGCGGACATAGGTCAGCCCCAGCATTTT. Its protein is CASSDGRADIGQPQHF.

The V gene is TRBV12-3 or TRBV12-4, the J gene TRBJ1-1; D gene ambiguous. Trimming left V 8 bases short and J 1 base short, with 17 bases between. The CDR3 is made up of 15 amino acids. The CDR3 here is CASLYSGLENTEAFF. Here the CDR3 DNA reads TGTGCCAGCCTGTATTCAGGACTGGAGAACACTGAAGCTTTCTTT.

The genes are TRBV7-9 and TRBJ1-5, with 10 bases identical to TRBD1. The V segment lost 5 bases and the J segment 9 bases; nucleotides outside the gene matches: 4. CDR1 and CDR2 from the germline V gene are SEHNR and FQNEAQ (reference sequence). CDR3 length: 13 amino acids. CDR3 coding DNA: TGTGCCAGCAGCCCGGACAGGGGGTCGCCCCAGCATTTT. It codes for CASSPDRGSPQHF.

This clonotype was seen repeatedly, ten times or more. The chain links TRBV20-1 to TRBJ2-7, with D unresolved. Per the germline V gene, CDR1 is DFQATT and CDR2 is SNEGSKA (reference sequence). This CDR3 is 13 amino acids long. V was pared by 2 bases and J by 2 bases, with 10 bases between. The CDR3 bases are TGCAGTGCTAGAAGGCCCCGAACCTACGAGCAGTACTTC. This gives the protein CSARRPRTYEQYF.

This clonotype was seen at least ten times. The chain couples TRBV19 to TRBJ2-5; 8 bases agree with TRBD1. V was pared by 5 bases and J by 2 bases, with 10 bases of the junction left unmatched. CDR1 LNHDA and CDR2 SQIVND come from the germline V gene (reference sequence). The CDR3 contains 16 residues. The CDR3 loop is CASSERTGPKQETQYF. CDR3 bases: TGTGCCAGTAGTGAACGGACAGGGCCGAAGCAAGAGACCCAGTACTTC. The full variable domain, its missing parts supplied by reference TRBV19 and TRBJ2-5, is DGGITQSPKYLFRKEGQNVTLSCEQNLNHDAMYWYRQDPGQGLRLIYYSQIVNDFQKGDIAEGYSVSREKKESFPLTVTSAQKNPTAFYLCASSERTGPKQETQYFGPGTRLLVL.

This clonotype came up a few times. The V gene is TRBV11-2, the J gene TRBJ1-5; D is uncertain. The CDR3 contains 13 residues. V lost 0 bases and J 6 bases, leaving 6 bases between the germline ends. The germline V gene has CDR1 SGHAT and CDR2 FQNNGV. The CDR3 is CASSLDRIQPQHF. The DNA for the CDR3 is TGTGCCAGCAGCTTAGACAGGATTCAGCCCCAGCATTTT.

This clonotype was detected ten times or more. This chain links TRBV15 with TRBJ2-2, with a weak D call TRBD2 (7 bases). V lost 6 bases and J 4 bases, leaving 12 bases between the germline ends. This CDR3 region has 14 residues. Germline CDR1 and CDR2: LNHNV and YYDKDF (reference sequence). The CDR3 sequence is CATRGGATTGELFF. The CDR3 DNA reads as TGTGCCACCAGAGGGGGGGCGACCACCGGGGAGCTGTTTTTT.

About this clonotype: Since the CDR3 does not end with the conserved phenylalanine or tryptophan, this likely comes from a read error. Because the CDR3's place on the DNA is in doubt, the DNA is left out and the CDR3 is given as listed by TCRdb. This chain links TRBV7-2 with TRBJ2-2. The CDR3 comprises 13 residues, both ends counted. The germline V gene encodes CDR1 SGHTA and CDR2 FQGNSA. The CDR3 here is CASSPSQDGELCL.

With respect to this clonotype: One junction end disagrees with the germline gene, perhaps due to a read error. The chain uses TRBV7-2 and TRBJ2-5; the match to TRBD2 covers 7 bases. The CDR3 has 16 amino acids. The germline CDR1 and CDR2 sequences are SGHTA and FQGNSA. CDR3 sequence: CATSRVGGTRQETQYF. Written as DNA, the CDR3 is TGTGCCACCAGCAGAGTGGGGGGGACCCGTCAAGAGACCCAGTACTTC.

This clonotype has at least ten counts. The V call is TRBV7-8, the J call TRBJ1-1, with D hard to call. V lost 1 base and J 5 bases, leaving 11 bases between the germline ends. CDR1 is SGHVS and CDR2 is FQNEAQ in the germline V gene. The CDR3 runs to 14 residues. This CDR3 reads CASSLEVGWTEAFF. The CDR3 DNA is TGTGCCAGCAGCTTAGAAGTGGGCTGGACTGAAGCTTTCTTT.

This clonotype occurred many times. This chain joins TRBV5-1 and TRBJ2-7; tentative D call: TRBD1 (6 bases). This CDR3 region has 14 residues. Trimming stripped 5 bases from V and 3 bases from J, with 15 bases between. Germline V gene data show CDR1 as SGHRS and CDR2 as YFSETQ. CDR3 residues: CASRFSGTNYEQYF. The CDR3 coding sequence is TGCGCCAGCAGGTTCTCCGGGACAAACTACGAGCAGTACTTC.